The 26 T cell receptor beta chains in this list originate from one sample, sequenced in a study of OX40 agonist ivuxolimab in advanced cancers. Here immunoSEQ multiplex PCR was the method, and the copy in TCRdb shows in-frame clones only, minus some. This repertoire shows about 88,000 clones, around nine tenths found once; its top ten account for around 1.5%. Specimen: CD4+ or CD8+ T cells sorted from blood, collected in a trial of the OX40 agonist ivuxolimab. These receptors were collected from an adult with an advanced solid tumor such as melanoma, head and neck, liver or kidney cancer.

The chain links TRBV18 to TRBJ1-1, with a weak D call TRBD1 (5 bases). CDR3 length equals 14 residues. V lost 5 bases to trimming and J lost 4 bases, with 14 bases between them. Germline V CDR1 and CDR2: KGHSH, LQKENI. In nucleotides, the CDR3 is TGTGCCAGCTCAGGGGAAGGGGCTGTCACTGAAGCTTTCTTT. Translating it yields CASSGEGAVTEAFF.

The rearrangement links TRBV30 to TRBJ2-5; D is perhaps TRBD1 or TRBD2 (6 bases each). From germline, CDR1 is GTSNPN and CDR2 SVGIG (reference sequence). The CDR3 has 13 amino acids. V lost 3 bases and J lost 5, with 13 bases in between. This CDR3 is CAWREGGRETQYF. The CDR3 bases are TGTGCCTGGAGGGAGGGGGGCCGCGAGACCCAGTACTTC.

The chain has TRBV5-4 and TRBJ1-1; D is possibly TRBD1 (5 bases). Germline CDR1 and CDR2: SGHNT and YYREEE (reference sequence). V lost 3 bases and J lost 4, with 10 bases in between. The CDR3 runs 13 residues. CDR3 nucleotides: TGTGCCAGCAGCTATTCGAGGGGCACTGAAGCTTTCTTT. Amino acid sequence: CASSYSRGTEAFF.

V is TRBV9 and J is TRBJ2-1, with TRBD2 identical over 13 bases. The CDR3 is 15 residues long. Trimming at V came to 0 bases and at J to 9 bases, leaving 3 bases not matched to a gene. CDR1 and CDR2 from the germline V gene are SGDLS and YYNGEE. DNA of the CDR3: TGTGCCAGCAGCGTAGAGGGACTAGCGGGATCTGAGCAGTTCTTC. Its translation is CASSVEGLAGSEQFF.

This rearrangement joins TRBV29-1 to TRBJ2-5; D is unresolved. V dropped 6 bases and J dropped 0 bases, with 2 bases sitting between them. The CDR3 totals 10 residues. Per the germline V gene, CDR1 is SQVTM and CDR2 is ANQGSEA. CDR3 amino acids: CSVYQETQYF. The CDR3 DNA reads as TGCAGCGTGTACCAAGAGACCCAGTACTTC.

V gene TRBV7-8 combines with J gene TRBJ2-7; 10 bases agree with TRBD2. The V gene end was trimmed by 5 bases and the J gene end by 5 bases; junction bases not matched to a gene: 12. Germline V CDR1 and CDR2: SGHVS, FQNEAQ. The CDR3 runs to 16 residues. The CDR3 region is CASSLRAGGLTHEQYF. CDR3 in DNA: TGTGCCAGCAGCCTCCGAGCGGGAGGGCTGACCCACGAGCAGTACTTC.

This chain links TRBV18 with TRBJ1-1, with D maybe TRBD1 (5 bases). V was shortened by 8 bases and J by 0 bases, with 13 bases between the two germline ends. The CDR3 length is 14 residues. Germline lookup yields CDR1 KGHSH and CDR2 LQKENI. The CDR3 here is CASTSQGMNTEAFF. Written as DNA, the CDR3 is TGTGCCAGCACATCGCAGGGTATGAACACTGAAGCTTTCTTT.

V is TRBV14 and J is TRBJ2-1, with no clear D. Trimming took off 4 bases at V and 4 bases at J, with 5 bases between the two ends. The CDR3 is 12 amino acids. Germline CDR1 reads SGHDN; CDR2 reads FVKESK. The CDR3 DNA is TGTGCCAGCAGCCGACTTTACAATGAGCAGTTCTTC. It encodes CASSRLYNEQFF. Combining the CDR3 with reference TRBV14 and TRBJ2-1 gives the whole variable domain EAGVTQFPSHSVIEKGQTVTLRCDPISGHDNLYWYRRVMGKEIKFLLHFVKESKQDESGMPNNRFLAERTGGTYSTLKVQPAELEDSGVYFCASSRLYNEQFFGPGTRLTVL.

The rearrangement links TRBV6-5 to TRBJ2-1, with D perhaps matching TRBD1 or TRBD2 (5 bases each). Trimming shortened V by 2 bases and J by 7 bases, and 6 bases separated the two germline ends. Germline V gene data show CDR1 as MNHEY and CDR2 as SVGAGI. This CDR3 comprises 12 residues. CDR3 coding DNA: TGTGCCAGCAGTTACGAGGGGAATGAGCAGTTCTTC. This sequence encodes CASSYEGNEQFF.

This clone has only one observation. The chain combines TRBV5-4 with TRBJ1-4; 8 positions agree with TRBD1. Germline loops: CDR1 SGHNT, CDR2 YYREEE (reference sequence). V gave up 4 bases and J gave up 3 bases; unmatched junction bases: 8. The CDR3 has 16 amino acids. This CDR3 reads CASSMEQGGANEKLFF. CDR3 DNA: TGTGCCAGCAGCATGGAACAGGGGGGAGCTAATGAAAAACTGTTTTTT.

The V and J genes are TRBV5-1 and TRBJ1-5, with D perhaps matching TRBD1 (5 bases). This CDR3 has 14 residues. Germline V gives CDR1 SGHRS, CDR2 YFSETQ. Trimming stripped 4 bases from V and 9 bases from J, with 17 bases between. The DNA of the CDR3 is TGCGCCAGCAGCCCCCAGCAGGGTGTGGGGCCCCAGCATTTT. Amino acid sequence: CASSPQQGVGPQHF. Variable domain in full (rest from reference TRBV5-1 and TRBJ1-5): KAGVTQTPRYLIKTRGQQVTLSCSPISGHRSVSWYQQTPGQGLQFLFEYFSETQRNKGNFPGRFSGRQFSNSRSEMNVSTLELGDSALYLCASSPQQGVGPQHFGDGTRLSIL.

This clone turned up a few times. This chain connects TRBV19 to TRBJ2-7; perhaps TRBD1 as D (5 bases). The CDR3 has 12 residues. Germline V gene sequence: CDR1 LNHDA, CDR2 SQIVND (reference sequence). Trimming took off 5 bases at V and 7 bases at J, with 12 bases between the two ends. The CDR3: CASSPDKWEQYF. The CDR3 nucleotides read TGTGCCAGTAGTCCGGACAAATGGGAGCAGTACTTC.

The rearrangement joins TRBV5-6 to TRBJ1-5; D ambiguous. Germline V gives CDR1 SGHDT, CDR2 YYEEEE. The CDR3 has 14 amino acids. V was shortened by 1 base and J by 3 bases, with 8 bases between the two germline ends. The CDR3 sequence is CASSLLLSNQPQHF. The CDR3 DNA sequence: TGTGCCAGCAGCTTGCTACTGTCCAATCAGCCCCAGCATTTT.

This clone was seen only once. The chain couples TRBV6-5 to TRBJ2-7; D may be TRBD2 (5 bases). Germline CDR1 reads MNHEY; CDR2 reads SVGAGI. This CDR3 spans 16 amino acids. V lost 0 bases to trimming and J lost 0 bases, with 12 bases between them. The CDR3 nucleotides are TGTGCCAGCAGTTACTCGAGGGTGCTGAGCTCCTACGAGCAGTACTTC. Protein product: CASSYSRVLSSYEQYF.

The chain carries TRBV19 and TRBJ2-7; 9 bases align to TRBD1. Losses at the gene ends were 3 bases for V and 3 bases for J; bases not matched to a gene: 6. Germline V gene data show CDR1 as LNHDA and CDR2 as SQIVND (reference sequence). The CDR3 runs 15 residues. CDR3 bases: TGTGCCAGTAGTATCCGGGGGACAGGGCTCTACGAGCAGTACTTC. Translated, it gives CASSIRGTGLYEQYF.

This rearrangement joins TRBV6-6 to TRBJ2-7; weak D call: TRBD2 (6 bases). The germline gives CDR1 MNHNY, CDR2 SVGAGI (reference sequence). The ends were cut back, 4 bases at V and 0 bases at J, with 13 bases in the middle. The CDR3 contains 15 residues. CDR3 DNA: TGTGCCAGCAGTTCCGGCGGGGCGAGCTCCTACGAGCAGTACTTC. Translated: CASSSGGASSYEQYF.

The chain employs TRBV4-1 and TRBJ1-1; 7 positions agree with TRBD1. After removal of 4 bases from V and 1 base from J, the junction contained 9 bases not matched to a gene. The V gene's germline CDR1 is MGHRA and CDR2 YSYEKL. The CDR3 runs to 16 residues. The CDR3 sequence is CASSPKDRIENTEAFF. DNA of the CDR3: TGCGCCAGCAGCCCAAAGGACAGGATAGAGAACACTGAAGCTTTCTTT.

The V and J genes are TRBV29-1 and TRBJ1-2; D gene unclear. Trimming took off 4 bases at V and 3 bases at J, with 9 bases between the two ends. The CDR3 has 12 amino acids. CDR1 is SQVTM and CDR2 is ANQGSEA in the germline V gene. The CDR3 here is CSVGGWDYGYTF. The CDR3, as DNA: TGCAGCGTTGGGGGATGGGACTATGGCTACACCTTC.

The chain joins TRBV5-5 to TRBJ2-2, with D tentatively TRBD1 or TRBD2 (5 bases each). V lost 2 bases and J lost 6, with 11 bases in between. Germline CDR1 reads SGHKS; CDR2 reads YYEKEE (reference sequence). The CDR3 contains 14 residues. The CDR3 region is CASSFGQGAGELFF. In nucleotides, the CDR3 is TGTGCCAGCAGCTTTGGTCAGGGAGCCGGGGAGCTGTTTTTT.

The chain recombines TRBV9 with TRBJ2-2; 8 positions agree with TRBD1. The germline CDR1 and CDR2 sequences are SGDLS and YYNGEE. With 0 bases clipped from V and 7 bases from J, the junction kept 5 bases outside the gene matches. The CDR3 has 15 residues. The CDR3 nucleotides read TGTGCCAGCAGCGTAGGGCAGGGGGCCGGCGGGGAGCTGTTTTTT. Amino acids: CASSVGQGAGGELFF.

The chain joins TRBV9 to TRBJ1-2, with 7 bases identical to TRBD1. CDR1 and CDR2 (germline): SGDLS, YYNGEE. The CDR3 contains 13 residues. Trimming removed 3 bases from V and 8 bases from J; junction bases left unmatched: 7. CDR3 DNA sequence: TGTGCCAGCAGCGCCCAACAGGGGACGGGCTACACCTTC. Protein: CASSAQQGTGYTF.

The CDR3 bases are TGTGCCAGCTCGGAAGAGGGAGGCAATCAGCCCCAGCATTTT. The encoded protein is CASSEEGGNQPQHF. The chain couples TRBV18 to TRBJ1-5; D is uncertain. The germline V gene has CDR1 KGHSH and CDR2 LQKENI. V lost 6 bases, J lost 2 bases, and 11 bases lay in between. This CDR3 has 14 residues.

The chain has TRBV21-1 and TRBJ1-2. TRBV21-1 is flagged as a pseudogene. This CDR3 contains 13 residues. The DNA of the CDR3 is TGTGCCAGCACCAATAAAAGACCGAATGGCTACACCTTC. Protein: CASTNKRPNGYTF.

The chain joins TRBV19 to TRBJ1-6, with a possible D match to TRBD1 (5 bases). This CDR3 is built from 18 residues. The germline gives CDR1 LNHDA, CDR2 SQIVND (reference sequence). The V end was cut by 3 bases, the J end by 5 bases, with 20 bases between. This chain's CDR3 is CASSIRTTGVGDNSPLHF. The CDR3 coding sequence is TGTGCCAGTAGTATCCGGACAACAGGCGTTGGCGATAATTCACCCCTCCACTTT.

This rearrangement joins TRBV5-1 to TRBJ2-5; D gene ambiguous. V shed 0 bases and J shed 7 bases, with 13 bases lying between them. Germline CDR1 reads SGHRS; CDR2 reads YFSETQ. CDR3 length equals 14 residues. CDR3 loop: CASSLDPGGRTQYF. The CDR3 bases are TGCGCCAGCAGCTTGGATCCGGGCGGTAGGACCCAGTACTTC.

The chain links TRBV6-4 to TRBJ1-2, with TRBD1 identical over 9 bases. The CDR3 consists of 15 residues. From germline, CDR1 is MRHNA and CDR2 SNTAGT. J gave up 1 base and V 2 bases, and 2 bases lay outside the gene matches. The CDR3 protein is CASSDETGGNYGYTF. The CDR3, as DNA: TGTGCCAGCAGTGACGAGACAGGGGGTAACTATGGCTACACCTTC.